This TCR beta chain appears in the sequencing data of a study of low-dose radiotherapy and immunotherapy resistance in tumors. The wider study: Those assigned to Cohort 2 were treated with 1 Gy per fraction every two weeks (13 Gy in total over 26 weeks). With cycle 1 day 1 as the start, patients took oral aspirin 300 mg daily for four cycles.

The time point is: before trial treatment. Treatment combined nivolumab, ipilimumab, aspirin, low-dose cyclophosphamide and low-dose radiotherapy in a dose-escalation trial. Tumors of eligible patients were advanced, solid and lacking tumor-infiltrating lymphocytes. First-strand cDNA relied on TRAV- and TRBV-specific primers spanning alpha and beta chains. With a constant-region primer and a V-primer adapter, TCRs were subjected to around 18 PCR cycles of amplification. TCRdb used MiXCR to reprocess the reads, holding one entry per CDR3 protein. The table records around 36,000 distinct CDR3 sequences, roughly 31% of them present only once. This CDR3 has 14 residues. Between the trimmed V and J ends, which lost 0 bases and 6 bases, there was a span of 12 bases. Germline values: CDR1 MGHDK, CDR2 SYGVNS.

This specimen consisted of PBMCs, obtained before treatment. V usage is TRBV25-1 and J usage is TRBJ2-7; D unresolved. The source of this sequence is a male donor with gallbladder cancer. The CDR3 DNA follows: TGTGCCAGCAGTGAATATACACCAGTTTCCGAGCAGTACTTC. This sequence encodes CASSEYTPVSEQYF.